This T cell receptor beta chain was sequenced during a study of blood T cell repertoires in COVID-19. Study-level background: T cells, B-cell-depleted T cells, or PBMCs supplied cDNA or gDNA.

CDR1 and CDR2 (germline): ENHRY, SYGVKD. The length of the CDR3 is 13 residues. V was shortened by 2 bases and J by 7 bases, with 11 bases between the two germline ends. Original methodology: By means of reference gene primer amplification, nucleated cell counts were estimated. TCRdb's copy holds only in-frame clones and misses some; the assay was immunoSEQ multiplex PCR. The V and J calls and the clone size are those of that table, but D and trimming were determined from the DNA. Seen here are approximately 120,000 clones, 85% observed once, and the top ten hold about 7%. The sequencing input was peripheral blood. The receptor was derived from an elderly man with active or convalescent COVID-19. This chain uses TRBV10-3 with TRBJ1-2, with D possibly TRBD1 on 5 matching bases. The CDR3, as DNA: TGTGCCATCAGTGAGGTGGAGGGACCTGGCTACACCTTC. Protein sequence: CAISEVEGPGYTF.